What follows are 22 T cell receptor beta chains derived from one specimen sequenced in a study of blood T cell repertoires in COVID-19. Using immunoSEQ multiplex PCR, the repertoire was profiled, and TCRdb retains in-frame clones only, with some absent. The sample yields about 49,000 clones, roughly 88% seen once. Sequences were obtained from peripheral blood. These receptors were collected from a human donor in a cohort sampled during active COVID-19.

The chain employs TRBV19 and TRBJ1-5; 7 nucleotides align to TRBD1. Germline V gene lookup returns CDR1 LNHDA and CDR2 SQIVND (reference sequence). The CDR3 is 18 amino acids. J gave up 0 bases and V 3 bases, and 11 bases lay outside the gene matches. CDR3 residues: CASSILQTGDFSNQPQHF. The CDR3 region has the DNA TGTGCCAGTAGTATCCTTCAAACAGGGGACTTTAGCAATCAGCCCCAGCATTTT.

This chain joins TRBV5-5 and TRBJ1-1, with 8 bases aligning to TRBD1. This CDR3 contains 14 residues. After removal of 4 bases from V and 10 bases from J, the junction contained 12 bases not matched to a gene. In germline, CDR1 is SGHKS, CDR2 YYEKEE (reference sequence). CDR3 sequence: CASSIAGGRMRAFF. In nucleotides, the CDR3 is TGTGCCAGCAGCATAGCAGGGGGCCGTATGAGAGCTTTCTTT. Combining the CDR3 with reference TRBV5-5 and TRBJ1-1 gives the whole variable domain DAGVTQSPTHLIKTRGQQVTLRCSPISGHKSVSWYQQVLGQGPQFIFQYYEKEERGRGNFPDRFSARQFPNYSSELNVNALLLGDSALYLCASSIAGGRMRAFFGQGTRLTVV.

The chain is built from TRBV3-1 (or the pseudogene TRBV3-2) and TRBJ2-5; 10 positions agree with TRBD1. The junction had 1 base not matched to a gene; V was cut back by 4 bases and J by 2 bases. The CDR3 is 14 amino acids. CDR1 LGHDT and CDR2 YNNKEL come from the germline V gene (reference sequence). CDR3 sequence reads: CASSRGQGQETQYF. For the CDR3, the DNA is TGTGCCAGCAGCCGGGGACAGGGGCAAGAGACCCAGTACTTC.

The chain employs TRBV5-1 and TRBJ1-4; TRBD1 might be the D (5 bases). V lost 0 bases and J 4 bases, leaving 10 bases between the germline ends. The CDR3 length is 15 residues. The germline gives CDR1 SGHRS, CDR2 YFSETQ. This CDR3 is CASSLDAGINEKLFF. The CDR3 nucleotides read TGCGCCAGCAGCTTGGACGCAGGGATTAATGAAAAACTGTTTTTT. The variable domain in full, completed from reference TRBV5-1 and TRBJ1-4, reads KAGVTQTPRYLIKTRGQQVTLSCSPISGHRSVSWYQQTPGQGLQFLFEYFSETQRNKGNFPGRFSGRQFSNSRSEMNVSTLELGDSALYLCASSLDAGINEKLFFGSGTQLSVL.

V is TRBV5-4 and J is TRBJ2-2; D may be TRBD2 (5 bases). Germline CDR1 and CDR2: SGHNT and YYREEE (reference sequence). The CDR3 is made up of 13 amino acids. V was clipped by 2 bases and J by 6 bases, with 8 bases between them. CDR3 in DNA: TGTGCCAGCAGCTTTAGTAGCGCCGGGGAGCTGTTTTTT. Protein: CASSFSSAGELFF.

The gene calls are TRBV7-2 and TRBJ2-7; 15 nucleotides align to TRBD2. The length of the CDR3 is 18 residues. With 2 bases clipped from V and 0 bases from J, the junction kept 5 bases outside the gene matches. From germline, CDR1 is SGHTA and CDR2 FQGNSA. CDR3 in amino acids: CASSLRGLAGGTSYEQYF. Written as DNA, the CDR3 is TGTGCCAGCAGCTTACGGGGACTAGCGGGGGGAACCTCCTACGAGCAGTACTTC.

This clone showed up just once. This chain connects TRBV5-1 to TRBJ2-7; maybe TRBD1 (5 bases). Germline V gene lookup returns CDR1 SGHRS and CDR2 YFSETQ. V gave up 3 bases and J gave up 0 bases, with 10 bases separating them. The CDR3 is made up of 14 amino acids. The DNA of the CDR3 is TGCGCCAGCAGCTATGACAGTAACTCCTACGAGCAGTACTTC. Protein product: CASSYDSNSYEQYF.

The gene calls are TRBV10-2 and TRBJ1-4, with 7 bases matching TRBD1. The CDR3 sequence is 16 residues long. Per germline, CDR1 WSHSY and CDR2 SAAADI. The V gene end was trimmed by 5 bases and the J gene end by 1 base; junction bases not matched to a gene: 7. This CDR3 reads CASSQGQERTNEKLFF. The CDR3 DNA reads TGCGCCAGCAGTCAAGGACAGGAAAGAACTAATGAAAAACTGTTTTTT.

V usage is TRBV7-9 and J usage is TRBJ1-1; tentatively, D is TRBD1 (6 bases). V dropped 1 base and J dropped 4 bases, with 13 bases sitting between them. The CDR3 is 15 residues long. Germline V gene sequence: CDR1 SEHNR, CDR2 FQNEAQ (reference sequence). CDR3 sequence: CASSLVQGQSTEAFF. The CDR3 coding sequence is TGTGCCAGCAGCTTAGTTCAGGGGCAGAGCACTGAAGCTTTCTTT. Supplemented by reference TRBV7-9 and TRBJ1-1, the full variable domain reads DTGVSQNPRHKITKRGQNVTFRCDPISEHNRLYWYRQTLGQGPEFLTYFQNEAQLEKSRLLSDRFSAERPKGSFSTLEIQRTEQGDSAMYLCASSLVQGQSTEAFFGQGTRLTVV.

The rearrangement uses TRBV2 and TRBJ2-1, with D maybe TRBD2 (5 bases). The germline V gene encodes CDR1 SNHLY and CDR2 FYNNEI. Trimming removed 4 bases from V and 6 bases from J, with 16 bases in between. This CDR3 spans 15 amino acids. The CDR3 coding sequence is TGTGCCAGCAGTGGTGTTGTAACTAGTATCAATGAGCAGTTCTTC. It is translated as CASSGVVTSINEQFF.

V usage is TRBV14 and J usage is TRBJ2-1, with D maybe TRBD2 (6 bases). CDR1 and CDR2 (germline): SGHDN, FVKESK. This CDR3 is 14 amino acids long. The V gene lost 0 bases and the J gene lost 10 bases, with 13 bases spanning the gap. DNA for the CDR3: TGTGCCAGCAGCCAAGAGGTAGCGGTAGGAGAGCAGTTCTTC. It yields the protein CASSQEVAVGEQFF.

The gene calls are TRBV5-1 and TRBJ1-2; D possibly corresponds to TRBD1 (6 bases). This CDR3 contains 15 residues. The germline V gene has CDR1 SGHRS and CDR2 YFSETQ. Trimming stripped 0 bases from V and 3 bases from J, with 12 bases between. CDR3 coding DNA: TGCGCCAGCAGCTTGGCGGCAGGGGTGGACTATGGCTACACCTTC. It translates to CASSLAAGVDYGYTF.

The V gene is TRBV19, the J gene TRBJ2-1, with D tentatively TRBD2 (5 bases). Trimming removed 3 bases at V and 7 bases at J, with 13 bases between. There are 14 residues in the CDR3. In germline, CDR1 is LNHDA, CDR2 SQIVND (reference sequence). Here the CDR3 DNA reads TGTGCCAGTAGTATGGGAAGGACTCTTAATGAGCAGTTCTTC. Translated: CASSMGRTLNEQFF.

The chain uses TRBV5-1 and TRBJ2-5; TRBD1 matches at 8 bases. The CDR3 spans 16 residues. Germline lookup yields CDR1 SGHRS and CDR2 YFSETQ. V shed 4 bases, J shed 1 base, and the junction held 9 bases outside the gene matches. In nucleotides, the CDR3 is TGCGCCAGCAGCCAGACCAACAGGGGGATCCAAGAGACCCAGTACTTC. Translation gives CASSQTNRGIQETQYF.

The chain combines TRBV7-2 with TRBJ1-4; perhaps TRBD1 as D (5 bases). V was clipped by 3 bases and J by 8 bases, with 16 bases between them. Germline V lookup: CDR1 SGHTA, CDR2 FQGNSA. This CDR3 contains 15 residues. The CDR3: CASSFQQTVGEKLFF. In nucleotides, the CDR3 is TGTGCCAGCAGCTTCCAGCAGACAGTGGGGGAAAAACTGTTTTTT.

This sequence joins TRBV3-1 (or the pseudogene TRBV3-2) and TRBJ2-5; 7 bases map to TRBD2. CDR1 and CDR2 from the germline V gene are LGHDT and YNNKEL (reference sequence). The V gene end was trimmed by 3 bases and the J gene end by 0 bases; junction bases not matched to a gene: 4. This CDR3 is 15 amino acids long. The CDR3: CASSQGGVYQETQYF. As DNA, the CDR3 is TGTGCCAGCAGCCAGGGGGGGGTGTACCAAGAGACCCAGTACTTC.

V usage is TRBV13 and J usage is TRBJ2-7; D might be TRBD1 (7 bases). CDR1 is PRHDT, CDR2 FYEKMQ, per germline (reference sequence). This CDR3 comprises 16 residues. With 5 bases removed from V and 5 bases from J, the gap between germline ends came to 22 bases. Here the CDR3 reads CASSQSRQGLSHEQYF. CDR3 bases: TGTGCCAGCAGCCAGAGCCGACAGGGACTTTCCCACGAGCAGTACTTC.

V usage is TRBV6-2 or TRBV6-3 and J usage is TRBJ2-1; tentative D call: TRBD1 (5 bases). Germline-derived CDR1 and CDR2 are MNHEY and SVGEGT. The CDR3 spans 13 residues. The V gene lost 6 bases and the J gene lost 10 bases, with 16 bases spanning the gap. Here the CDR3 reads CASSVRGIGEQFF. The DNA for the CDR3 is TGTGCCAGCAGCGTAAGGGGAATTGGCGAGCAGTTCTTC.

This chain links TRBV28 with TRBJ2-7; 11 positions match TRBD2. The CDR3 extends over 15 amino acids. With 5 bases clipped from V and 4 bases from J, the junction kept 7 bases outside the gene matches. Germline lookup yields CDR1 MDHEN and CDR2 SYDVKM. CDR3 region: CASSQGTSGKYEQYF. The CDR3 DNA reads TGTGCCAGCAGTCAAGGGACTAGCGGAAAGTACGAGCAGTACTTC.

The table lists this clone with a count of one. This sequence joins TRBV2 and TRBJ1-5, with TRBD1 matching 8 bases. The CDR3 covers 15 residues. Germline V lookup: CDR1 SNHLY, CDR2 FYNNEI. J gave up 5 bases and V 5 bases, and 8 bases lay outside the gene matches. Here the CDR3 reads CASSYRGKIDQPQHF. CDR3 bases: TGTGCCAGCAGTTACAGGGGGAAAATCGATCAGCCCCAGCATTTT.

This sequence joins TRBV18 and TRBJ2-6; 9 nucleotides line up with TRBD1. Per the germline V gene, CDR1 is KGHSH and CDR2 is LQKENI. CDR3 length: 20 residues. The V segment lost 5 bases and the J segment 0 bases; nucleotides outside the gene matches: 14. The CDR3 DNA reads TGTGCCAGCTCAACAGGGGGCCAGACTCACGGCTTCTCTGGGGCCAACGTCCTGACTTTC. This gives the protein CASSTGGQTHGFSGANVLTF.

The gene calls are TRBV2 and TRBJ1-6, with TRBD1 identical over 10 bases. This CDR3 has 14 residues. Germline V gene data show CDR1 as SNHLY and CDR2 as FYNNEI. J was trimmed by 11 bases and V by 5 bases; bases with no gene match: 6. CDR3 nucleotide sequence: TGTGCCAGCAGTTACCGGGACAGGGGTGCACCCCTCCACTTT. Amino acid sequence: CASSYRDRGAPLHF. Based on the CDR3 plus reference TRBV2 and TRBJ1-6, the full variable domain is EPEVTQTPSHQVTQMGQEVILRCVPISNHLYFYWYRQILGQKVEFLVSFYNNEISEKSEIFDDQFSVERPDGSNFTLKIRSTKLEDSAMYFCASSYRDRGAPLHFGNGTRLTVT.